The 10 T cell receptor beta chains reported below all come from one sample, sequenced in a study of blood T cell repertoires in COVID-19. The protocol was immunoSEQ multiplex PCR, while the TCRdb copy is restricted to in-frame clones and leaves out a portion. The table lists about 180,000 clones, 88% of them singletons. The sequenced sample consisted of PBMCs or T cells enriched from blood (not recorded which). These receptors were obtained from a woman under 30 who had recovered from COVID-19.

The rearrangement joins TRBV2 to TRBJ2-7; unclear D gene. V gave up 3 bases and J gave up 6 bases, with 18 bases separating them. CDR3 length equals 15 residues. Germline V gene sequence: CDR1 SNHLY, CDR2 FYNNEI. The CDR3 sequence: CASSDRLTTISEQYF. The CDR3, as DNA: TGTGCCAGCAGTGATAGACTCACGACCATTAGCGAGCAGTACTTC.

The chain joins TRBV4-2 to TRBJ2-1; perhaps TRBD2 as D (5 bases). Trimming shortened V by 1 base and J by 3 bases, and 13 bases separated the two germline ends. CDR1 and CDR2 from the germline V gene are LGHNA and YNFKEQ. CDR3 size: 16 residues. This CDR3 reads CASSQGGISDYNEQFF. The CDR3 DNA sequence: TGTGCCAGCAGCCAAGGTGGGATTAGCGACTACAATGAGCAGTTCTTC.

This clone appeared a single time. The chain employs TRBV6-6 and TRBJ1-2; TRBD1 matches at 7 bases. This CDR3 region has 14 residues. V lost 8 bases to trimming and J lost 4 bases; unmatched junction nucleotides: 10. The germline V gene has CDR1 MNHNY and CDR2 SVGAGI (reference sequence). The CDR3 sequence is CASLAPGQIYGYTF. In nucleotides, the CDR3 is TGTGCCAGCTTGGCTCCGGGACAGATCTATGGCTACACCTTC.

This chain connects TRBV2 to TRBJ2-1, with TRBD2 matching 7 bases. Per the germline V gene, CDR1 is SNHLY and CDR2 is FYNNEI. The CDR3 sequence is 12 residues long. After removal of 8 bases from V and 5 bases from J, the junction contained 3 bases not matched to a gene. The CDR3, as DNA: TGTGCCAGCTTACGGGAGGACAATGAGCAGTTCTTC. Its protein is CASLREDNEQFF.

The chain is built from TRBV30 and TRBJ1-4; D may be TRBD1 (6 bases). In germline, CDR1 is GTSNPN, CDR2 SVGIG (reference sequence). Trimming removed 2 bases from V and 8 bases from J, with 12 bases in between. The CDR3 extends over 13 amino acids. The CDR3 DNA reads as TGTGCCTGGAGTCGAGGGGGGGGAGAAAAACTGTTTTTT. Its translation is CAWSRGGGEKLFF.

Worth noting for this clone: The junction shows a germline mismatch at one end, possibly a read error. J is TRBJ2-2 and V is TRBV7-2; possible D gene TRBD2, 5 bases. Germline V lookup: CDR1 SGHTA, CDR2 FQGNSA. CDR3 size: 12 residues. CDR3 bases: TGTGCCAGCAGCGCAGTCGCCGGGGAGTTGTTTTTT. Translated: CASSAVAGELFF.

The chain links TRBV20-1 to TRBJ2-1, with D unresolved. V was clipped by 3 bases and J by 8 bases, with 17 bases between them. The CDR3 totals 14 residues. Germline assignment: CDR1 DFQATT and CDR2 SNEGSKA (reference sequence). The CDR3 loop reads CSASTVGTLHEQFF. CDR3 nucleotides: TGCAGTGCTAGTACGGTGGGCACGCTCCATGAGCAGTTCTTC.

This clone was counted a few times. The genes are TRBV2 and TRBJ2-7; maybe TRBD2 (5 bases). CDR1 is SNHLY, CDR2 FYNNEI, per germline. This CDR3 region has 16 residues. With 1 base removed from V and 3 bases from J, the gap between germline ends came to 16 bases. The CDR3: CASSEGAPTGLYEQYF. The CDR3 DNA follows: TGTGCCAGCAGTGAAGGCGCCCCGACTGGACTCTACGAGCAGTACTTC.

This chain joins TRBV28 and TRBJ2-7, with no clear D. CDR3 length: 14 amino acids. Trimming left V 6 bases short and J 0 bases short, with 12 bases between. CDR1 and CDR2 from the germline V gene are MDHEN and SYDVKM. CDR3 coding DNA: TGTGCCAGCAGCCTACAGCCGGCCTCCTACGAGCAGTACTTC. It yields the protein CASSLQPASYEQYF. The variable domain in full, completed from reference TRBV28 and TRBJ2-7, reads DVKVTQSSRYLVKRTGEKVFLECVQDMDHENMFWYRQDPGLGLRLIYFSYDVKMKEKGDIPEGYSVSREKKERFSLILESASTNQTSMYLCASSLQPASYEQYFGPGTRLTVT.

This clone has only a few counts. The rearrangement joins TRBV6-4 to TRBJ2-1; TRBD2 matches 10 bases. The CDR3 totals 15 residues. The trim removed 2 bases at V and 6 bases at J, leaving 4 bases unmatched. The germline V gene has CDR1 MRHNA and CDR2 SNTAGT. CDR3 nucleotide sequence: TGTGCCAGCAGTGACGGACTAGCGGACTCCAATGAGCAGTTCTTC. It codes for CASSDGLADSNEQFF.